These 22 T cell receptor beta chains came from one sample sequenced in a study of T-cell reconstitution after alpha-beta-depleted transplantation in children (TCRdb year 2016). Library preparation used PCR. These reads were obtained on an Illumina HiSeq 2500. Molecular barcoding was employed in the preparation of TCR libraries, with unique molecular identifiers being used to normalize TCRbeta repertoire quantification. TCRdb reran the public reads through fastp at Q25 and MiXCR, keeping productive beta chains. A single entry per CDR3 protein holds the most common genes and DNA from its merged rows. This sample lists 45,000 to 55,000 distinct CDR3 sequences; under 6.5% were detected once. Of the sample, 30% is held by the ten largest clones. The sample's time point, from its label and the paper: day 60 (about 2 months) after transplantation. The sample's treatment or condition label is to be understood as: allogeneic hematopoietic cell transplantation with graft depleted of TCRalphabeta T cells and CD19 B cells.

The sequencing here drew on PBMCs, mostly from graft donor cells, taken 60 days after TCRalphabeta/CD19-depleted stem cell transplant. The receptor source for this set is a female patient aged 2-9 years who had a stem cell transplant for aplastic anemia, so the T cells may come from the graft donor.

The table lists this clonotype with many counts. CDR3 nucleotide sequence: TGTGCCAGCACCCCGGACTCTGGCTCCTACAATGAGCAGTTCTTC. Translating it yields CASTPDSGSYNEQFF. The chain employs TRBV6-2 or TRBV6-3 and TRBJ2-1; D possibly corresponds to TRBD2 (5 bases). The CDR3 is 15 residues long. Germline CDR1 and CDR2: MNHEY and SVGEGT. V shed 7 bases and J shed 0 bases, with 13 bases lying between them.

This chain links TRBV14 with TRBJ2-5; a weak D match, TRBD2 (5 bases). Looked up from germline, CDR1 is SGHDN and CDR2 is FVKESK. V lost 1 base to trimming and J lost 2 bases, with 14 bases between them. The CDR3 has 16 amino acids. CDR3 nucleotide sequence: TGTGCCAGCAGCCAAGTCCGCTGGGGAGCTCAAGAGACCCAGTACTTC. Translated, it gives CASSQVRWGAQETQYF. The whole variable domain, filled in from reference TRBV14 and TRBJ2-5, reads EAGVTQFPSHSVIEKGQTVTLRCDPISGHDNLYWYRRVMGKEIKFLLHFVKESKQDESGMPNNRFLAERTGGTYSTLKVQPAELEDSGVYFCASSQVRWGAQETQYFGPGTRLLVL.

This clonotype was found a few times. The chain employs TRBV5-1 and TRBJ1-1, with TRBD1 matching over 12 bases. From germline, CDR1 is SGHRS and CDR2 YFSETQ. V dropped 0 bases and J dropped 10; count of bases not matched to a gene: 7. The CDR3 extends over 15 amino acids. The CDR3 reads CASSLEGQGAIGAFF. CDR3 coding DNA: TGCGCCAGCAGCTTGGAGGGACAGGGGGCAATAGGAGCTTTCTTT.

The gene calls are TRBV10-2 and TRBJ2-3; 12 bases map to TRBD2. J was trimmed by 8 bases and V by 7 bases; bases with no gene match: 13. Looked up from germline, CDR1 is WSHSY and CDR2 is SAAADI. The CDR3 length is 16 residues. The CDR3 DNA reads TGCGCCAGCACCCCACTAGCGGGAGGCCCAGGGGGTACGCAGTATTTT. This gives the protein CASTPLAGGPGGTQYF.

This clonotype occurred many times. This sequence joins TRBV7-3 and TRBJ2-1; no clear D gene. Germline loops: CDR1 SGHTA, CDR2 FQGTGA. V was pared by 4 bases and J by 5 bases, with 6 bases between. The CDR3 covers 12 residues. CDR3 residues: CASSSPNNEQFF. CDR3 bases: TGTGCCAGCAGCTCCCCTAACAATGAGCAGTTCTTC.

This chain connects TRBV27 to TRBJ2-4; unclear D gene. CDR1 and CDR2 (germline): MNHEY, SMNVEV (reference sequence). The V end lost 6 bases, the J end lost 2 bases, and 14 bases lay between the germline ends. This CDR3 has 15 amino acids. CDR3 protein: CASRPTRVSKNIQYF. The CDR3, as DNA: TGTGCCAGCAGGCCTACACGGGTTTCCAAAAACATTCAGTACTTC.

This clonotype was recorded at least ten times. This chain links TRBV6-6 with TRBJ2-7; 10 bases line up with TRBD2. From germline, CDR1 is MNHNY and CDR2 SVGAGI (reference sequence). This CDR3 has 12 amino acids. Trimming removed 10 bases from V and 5 bases from J; junction bases left unmatched: 5. CDR3 DNA sequence: TGTGCCACGGGAGCGGGAGGGGACGAGCAGTACTTC. As protein: CATGAGGDEQYF.

The chain employs TRBV13 and TRBJ2-3, with 11 bases identical to TRBD1. Germline V lookup: CDR1 PRHDT, CDR2 FYEKMQ (reference sequence). CDR3 size: 19 residues. V lost 5 bases, J lost 3 bases, and 16 bases stayed unmatched. This chain's CDR3 is CASSLTGQGAVDLTDTQYF. CDR3 bases: TGTGCCAGCAGCCTCACCGGACAGGGGGCCGTAGATTTAACAGATACGCAGTATTTT. Full variable domain (outside the CDR3, taken from reference TRBV13 and TRBJ2-3): AAGVIQSPRHLIKEKRETATLKCYPIPRHDTVYWYQQGPGQDPQFLISFYEKMQSDKGSIPDRFSAQQFSDYHSELNMSSLELGDSALYFCASSLTGQGAVDLTDTQYFGPGTRLTVL.

This clonotype was seen many times. The V gene is TRBV7-9, the J gene TRBJ2-1; no firm D call. Germline V gives CDR1 SEHNR, CDR2 FQNEAQ (reference sequence). The CDR3 runs to 14 residues. V lost 1 base, J lost 4 bases, and 8 bases lay in between. The CDR3: CASSLDGAYNEQFF. The CDR3, as DNA: TGTGCCAGCAGCTTAGATGGAGCGTACAATGAGCAGTTCTTC.

For this clonotype: A much larger clone lies one base from this, so it may be a read error. V gene TRBV20-1 combines with J gene TRBJ2-1; 8 bases map to TRBD2. Trimming removed 0 bases from V and 10 bases from J; junction bases left unmatched: 11. CDR1 DFQATT and CDR2 SNEGSKA come from the germline V gene (reference sequence). There are 15 residues in the CDR3. CDR3 bases: TGCAGTGCTAGAGATAACCGGGGGGGGTTCTACGAGCAGTTCTTC. Its translation: CSARDNRGGFYEQFF.

The table lists this clonotype with many counts. The rearrangement links TRBV3-1 to TRBJ1-2; D gene unclear. V was cut by 0 bases and J by 7 bases, with 6 bases left in between. Per germline, CDR1 LGHDT and CDR2 YNNKEL (reference sequence). The CDR3 runs to 12 residues. CDR3 loop: CASSQDPFGYTF. The CDR3 region has the DNA TGTGCCAGCAGCCAAGATCCTTTTGGCTACACCTTC.

There are many counts of this clonotype. The rearrangement joins TRBV5-1 to TRBJ2-7, with 12 bases lining up with TRBD2. Germline CDR1 reads SGHRS; CDR2 reads YFSETQ. There are 16 residues in the CDR3. Trimming removed 1 base from V and 2 bases from J; junction bases left unmatched: 4. The CDR3 bases are TGCGCCAGCAGCTTGAGACTAGCGGGGGAGGCCTACGAGCAGTACTTC. Protein: CASSLRLAGEAYEQYF.

This clonotype was seen many times. The chain's CDR3 is CASSRSYNEQFF. As DNA, the CDR3 is TGTGCCAGCTCACGATCCTACAATGAGCAGTTCTTC. The rearrangement uses TRBV18 and TRBJ2-1; the D is unclear. This CDR3 contains 12 residues. Trimming shortened V by 4 bases and J by 1 base, and 2 bases separated the two germline ends. Looked up from germline, CDR1 is KGHSH and CDR2 is LQKENI.

This clonotype occurred many times. This chain uses TRBV6-5 with TRBJ2-3, with 7 bases identical to TRBD1. In germline, CDR1 is MNHEY, CDR2 SVGAGI. The J segment lost 7 bases and the V segment lost 11 bases, leaving 6 bases of the junction unmatched. This CDR3 region has 11 residues. CDR3 in amino acids: CASTGTYTQYF. The CDR3 bases are TGTGCCTCGACAGGGACGTATACGCAGTATTTT.

This clonotype was observed many times. The chain combines TRBV7-2 with TRBJ2-7; TRBD2 matches 13 bases. This CDR3 is built from 17 residues. J was trimmed by 4 bases and V by 0 bases; bases with no gene match: 6. In germline, CDR1 is SGHTA, CDR2 FQGNSA. The CDR3 is CASSLAPGTSGVYEQYF. CDR3 nucleotides: TGTGCCAGCAGCTTAGCGCCGGGGACTAGCGGGGTATACGAGCAGTACTTC.

This rearrangement joins TRBV21-1 to TRBJ1-2; TRBD1 was called by the table and not checked on the DNA. TRBV21-1 is listed as a pseudogene. The CDR3 is made up of 16 amino acids. The DNA for the CDR3 is TGTGCCAGCGCTATACGACAGGCTCCCGTCAACTATGGCTACACCTTC. Amino acid sequence: CASAIRQAPVNYGYTF.

This clonotype was seen at least ten times. The chain links TRBV12-3 or TRBV12-4 to TRBJ2-2; D gene ambiguous. The CDR3 has 11 residues. The germline V and J ends were trimmed by 4 bases and 5 bases, with 2 bases remaining between them. This CDR3 is CASSSTGELFF. In nucleotides, the CDR3 is TGTGCCAGCAGTTCAACCGGGGAGCTGTTTTTT.

This clonotype came up many times. The chain combines TRBV27 with TRBJ2-5; TRBD2 aligns across 7 bases. The J segment lost 1 base and the V segment lost 3 bases, leaving 5 bases of the junction unmatched. Germline-derived CDR1 and CDR2 are MNHEY and SMNVEV (reference sequence). This CDR3 is 15 amino acids long. CDR3 sequence (DNA): TGTGCCAGCAGTTTTCTGGGGGGGGGCCAAGAGACCCAGTACTTC. This gives the protein CASSFLGGGQETQYF.

The sample holds a few counts of this clonotype. This rearrangement joins TRBV20-1 to TRBJ1-5; D is undetermined. Germline loops: CDR1 DFQATT, CDR2 SNEGSKA (reference sequence). V was clipped by 0 bases and J by 4 bases, with 4 bases between them. The CDR3 spans 12 residues. Here the CDR3 reads CSARDKNQPQHF. DNA of the CDR3: TGCAGTGCTAGAGACAAAAATCAGCCCCAGCATTTT.

This clonotype showed up many times. The chain employs TRBV29-1 and TRBJ1-4; a possible D gene is TRBD1 (6 bases). V lost 2 bases and J lost 10, with 20 bases in between. The CDR3 sequence is 15 residues long. CDR1 is SQVTM and CDR2 is ANQGSEA in the germline V gene. The CDR3 DNA follows: TGCAGCGTTGAACCCCTAAACAGGGTTGGTGGAAAACTGTTTTTT. Its translation is CSVEPLNRVGGKLFF.

This clonotype showed up many times. The rearrangement uses TRBV5-1 and TRBJ1-1; 8 nucleotides match TRBD1. V was clipped by 5 bases and J by 5 bases; unmatched bases: 8. The CDR3 totals 14 residues. Germline CDR1 and CDR2: SGHRS and YFSETQ. The CDR3 sequence is CASSSDRGKTEAFF. Here the CDR3 DNA reads TGCGCCAGCAGTTCCGACAGGGGAAAAACTGAAGCTTTCTTT.

This clonotype appeared many times. This chain links TRBV5-1 with TRBJ2-2; 10 positions match TRBD1. The trim removed 5 bases at V and 1 base at J, leaving 5 bases unmatched. Germline CDR1 SGHRS, CDR2 YFSETQ. The CDR3 is 16 amino acids. The CDR3 protein is CASRPGTGVNTGELFF. In DNA form, the CDR3 reads TGCGCCAGCAGGCCCGGGACAGGGGTGAACACCGGGGAGCTGTTTTTT.